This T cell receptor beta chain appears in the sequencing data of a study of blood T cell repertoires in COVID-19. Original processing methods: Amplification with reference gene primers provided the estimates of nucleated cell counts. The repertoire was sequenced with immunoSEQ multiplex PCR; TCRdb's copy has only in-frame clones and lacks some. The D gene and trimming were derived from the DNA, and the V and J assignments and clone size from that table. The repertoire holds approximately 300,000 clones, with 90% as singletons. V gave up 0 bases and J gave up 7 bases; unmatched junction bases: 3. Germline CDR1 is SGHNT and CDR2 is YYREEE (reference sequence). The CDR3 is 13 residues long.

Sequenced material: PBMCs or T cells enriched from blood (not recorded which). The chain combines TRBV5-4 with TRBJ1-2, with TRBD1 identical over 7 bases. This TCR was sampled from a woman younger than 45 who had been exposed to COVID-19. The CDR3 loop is CASSLVQGGGYTF. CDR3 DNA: TGTGCCAGCAGCTTGGTTCAGGGGGGTGGCTACACCTTC.